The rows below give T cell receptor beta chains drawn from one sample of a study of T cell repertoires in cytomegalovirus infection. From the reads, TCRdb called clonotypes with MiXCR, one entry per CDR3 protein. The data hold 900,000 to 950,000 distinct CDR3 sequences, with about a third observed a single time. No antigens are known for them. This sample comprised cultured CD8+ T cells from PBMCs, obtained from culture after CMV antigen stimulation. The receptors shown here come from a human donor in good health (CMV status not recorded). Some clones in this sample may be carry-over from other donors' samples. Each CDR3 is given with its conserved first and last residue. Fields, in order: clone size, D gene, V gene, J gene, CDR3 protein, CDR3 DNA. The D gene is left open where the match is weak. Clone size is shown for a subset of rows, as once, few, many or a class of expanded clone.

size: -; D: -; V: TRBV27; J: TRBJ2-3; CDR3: CASSLLRGTSTDTQYF; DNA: TGTGCCAGCAGTTTATTACGGGGCACTAGCACAGATACGCAGTATTTT
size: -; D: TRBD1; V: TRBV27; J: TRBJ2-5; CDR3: CASSSPDREQETQYF; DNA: TGTGCCAGCAGTTCCCCGGACAGGGAACAAGAGACCCAGTACTTC
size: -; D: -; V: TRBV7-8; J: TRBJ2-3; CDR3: CASTLTGSGRDTQYF; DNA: TGTGCCAGCACCTTGACCGGGAGTGGCCGGGATACGCAGTATTTT
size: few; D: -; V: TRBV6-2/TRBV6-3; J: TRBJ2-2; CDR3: CASSYWTANTGELFF; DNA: TGTGCCAGCAGTTACTGGACTGCGAACACCGGGGAGCTGTTTTTT
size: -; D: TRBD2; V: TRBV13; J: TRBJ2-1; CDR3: CASNSGLTDYNEQFF; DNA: TGTGCCAGCAACTCGGGACTAACGGATTACAATGAGCAGTTCTTC
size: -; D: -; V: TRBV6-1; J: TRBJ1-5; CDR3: CASSYGPHSNQPQHF; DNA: TGTGCCAGCAGTTATGGACCTCATAGCAATCAGCCCCAGCATTTT
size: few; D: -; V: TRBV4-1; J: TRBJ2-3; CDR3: CASSQEGPPGSTDTQYF; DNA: TGCGCCAGCAGCCAAGAAGGACCCCCCGGCAGCACAGATACGCAGTATTTT
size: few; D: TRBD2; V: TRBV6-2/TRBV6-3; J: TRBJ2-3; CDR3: CASSYWASGEDDTQYF; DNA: TGTGCCAGCAGTTACTGGGCTAGCGGTGAAGATGATACGCAGTATTTT
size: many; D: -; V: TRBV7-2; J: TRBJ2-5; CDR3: CASSLWAGLETQYF; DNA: TGTGCCAGCAGCTTATGGGCGGGTTTGGAGACCCAGTACTTC
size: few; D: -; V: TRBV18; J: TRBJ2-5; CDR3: CASSPPGWQLGETQYF; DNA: TGTGCCAGCTCACCTCCAGGCTGGCAACTTGGGGAGACCCAGTACTTC
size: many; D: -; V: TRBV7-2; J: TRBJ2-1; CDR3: CASSPQGVGGEEQFF; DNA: TGTGCCAGCAGCCCTCAGGGGGTGGGCGGGGAAGAGCAGTTCTTC
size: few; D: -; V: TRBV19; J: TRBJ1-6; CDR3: CASSIPGTNISPLHF; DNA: TGTGCCAGCAGTATCCCCGGGACAAACATCTCACCCCTCCACTTT
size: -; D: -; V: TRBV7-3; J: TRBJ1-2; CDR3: CASNPFGSCGYTF; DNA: TGTGCCAGCAACCCATTTGGGAGCTGTGGCTACACCTTC
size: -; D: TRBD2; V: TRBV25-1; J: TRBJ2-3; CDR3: CANSEQKSGLADTDTQYF; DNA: TGTGCCAACAGTGAGCAAAAATCGGGACTAGCGGACACAGATACGCAGTATTTT
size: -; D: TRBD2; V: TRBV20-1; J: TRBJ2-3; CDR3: CSAQGLAGGRITDTQYF; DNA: TGCAGTGCCCAGGGACTAGCGGGGGGGAGGATTACAGATACGCAGTATTTT
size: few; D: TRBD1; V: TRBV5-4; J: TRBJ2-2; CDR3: CASSLISRTGELKTNTGELFF; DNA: TGTGCCAGCAGCTTGATCTCTCGGACAGGGGAACTGAAGACGAACACCGGGGAGCTGTTTTTT
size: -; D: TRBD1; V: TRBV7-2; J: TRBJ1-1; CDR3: CASSHGTGVTEAFF; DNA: TGTGCCAGCAGCCACGGGACAGGGGTTACTGAAGCTTTCTTT
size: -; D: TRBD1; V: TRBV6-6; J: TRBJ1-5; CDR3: CASSNTGGGQLQHF; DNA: TGTGCCAGCAGTAATACAGGGGGCGGACAGCTCCAGCATTTT
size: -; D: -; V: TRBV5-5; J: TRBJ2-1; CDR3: CASSLGVNILHEQFF; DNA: TGTGCCAGCAGCTTGGGGGTAAACATCCTCCATGAGCAGTTCTTC
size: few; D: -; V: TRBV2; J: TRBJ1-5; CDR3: CASSEARQRNQPQHF; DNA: TGTGCCAGCAGTGAAGCGCGACAACGCAATCAGCCCCAGCATTTT
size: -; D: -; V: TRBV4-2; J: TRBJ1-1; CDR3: CASSQGWETEAFF; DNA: TGTGCCAGCAGCCAAGGATGGGAAACTGAAGCTTTCTTT
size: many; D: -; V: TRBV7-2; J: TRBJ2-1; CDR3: CASSLFSGYNEQFF; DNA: TGTGCCAGCAGCTTATTCTCGGGCTACAATGAGCAGTTCTTC
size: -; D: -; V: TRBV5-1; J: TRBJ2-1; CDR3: CASSLAVGLRYNEQFF; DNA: TGCGCCAGCAGCTTGGCCGTCGGATTGCGGTACAATGAGCAGTTCTTC
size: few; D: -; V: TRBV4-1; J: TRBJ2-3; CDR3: CAARDPVADTQYF; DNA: TGCGCCGCGAGGGACCCAGTCGCAGATACGCAGTATTTT
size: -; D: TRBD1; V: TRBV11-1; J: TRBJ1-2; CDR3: CASSLGAGTGPYGYTF; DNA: TGTGCCAGCAGCTTAGGAGCCGGGACAGGACCCTATGGCTACACCTTC
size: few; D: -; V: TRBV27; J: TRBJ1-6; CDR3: CASTPGGTHSPLHF; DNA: TGTGCCAGCACCCCCGGCGGGACCCATTCACCCCTCCACTTT
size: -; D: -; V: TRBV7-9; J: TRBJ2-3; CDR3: CASLITDTQYF; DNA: TGTGCCAGCCTTATCACAGATACGCAGTATTTT
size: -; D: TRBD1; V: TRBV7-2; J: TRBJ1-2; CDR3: CASSLASWPSAGQDYGYTF; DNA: TGTGCCAGCAGCTTAGCGTCCTGGCCATCTGCGGGACAGGACTATGGCTACACCTTC
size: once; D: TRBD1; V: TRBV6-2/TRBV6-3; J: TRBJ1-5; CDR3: CASSLQKQGAFQPQHF; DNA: TGTGCCAGCAGTTTGCAAAAACAGGGGGCGTTTCAGCCCCAGCATTTT
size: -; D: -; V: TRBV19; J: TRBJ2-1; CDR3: CASSIFSGDSYNEQFF; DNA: TGTGCCAGTAGTATTTTTTCCGGGGACTCCTACAATGAGCAGTTCTTC
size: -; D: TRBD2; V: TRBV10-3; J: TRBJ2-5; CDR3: CAISDHETGGVMETQYF; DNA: TGTGCCATCAGTGACCACGAGACGGGGGGGGTCATGGAGACCCAGTACTTC
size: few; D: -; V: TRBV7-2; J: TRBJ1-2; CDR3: CAIYPDRNYGYTF; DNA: TGTGCCATCTACCCGGACAGAAACTATGGCTACACCTTC
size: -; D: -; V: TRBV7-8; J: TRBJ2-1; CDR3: CASSLEDWTSRLFF; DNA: TGTGCCAGCAGCTTAGAGGATTGGACCTCGCGTCTGTTCTTC
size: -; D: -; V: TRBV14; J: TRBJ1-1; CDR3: CASSHRVGNTEAFF; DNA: TGTGCCAGCAGCCACCGAGTGGGGAACACTGAAGCTTTCTTT
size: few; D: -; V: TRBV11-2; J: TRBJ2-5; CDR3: CASSLVLIPIQETQYF; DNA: TGTGCCAGCAGCTTAGTATTGATTCCCATACAAGAGACCCAGTACTTC